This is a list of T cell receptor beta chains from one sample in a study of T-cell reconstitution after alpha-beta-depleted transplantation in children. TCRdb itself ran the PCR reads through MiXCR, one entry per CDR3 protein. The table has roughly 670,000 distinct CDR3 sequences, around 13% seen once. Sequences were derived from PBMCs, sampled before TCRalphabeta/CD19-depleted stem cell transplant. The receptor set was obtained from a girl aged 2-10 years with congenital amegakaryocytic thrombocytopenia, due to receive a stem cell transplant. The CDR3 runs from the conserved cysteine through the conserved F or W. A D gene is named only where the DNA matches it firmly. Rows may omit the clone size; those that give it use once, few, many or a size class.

cdr3_aa: CASSPARYEQYF
cdr3_nt: TGTGCCAGCAGCCCGGCCCGGTACGAGCAGTACTTC
d_call: NA
cdr3_length: 12
v_call: TRBV28
clone_size: NA
j_call: TRBJ2-7

cdr3_aa: CASSRFSLGSGANVLTF
cdr3_nt: TGTGCCAGCAGCAGATTTTCGTTGGGCTCTGGGGCCAACGTCCTGACTTTC
d_call: NA
cdr3_length: 17
v_call: TRBV21-1
clone_size: NA
j_call: TRBJ2-6

cdr3_aa: CAISVDLTYEQYF
cdr3_nt: TGTGCCATCAGTGTTGACCTGACCTACGAGCAGTACTTC
d_call: NA
cdr3_length: 13
v_call: TRBV10-3
clone_size: many
j_call: TRBJ2-7

cdr3_aa: CASSSGTELFF
cdr3_nt: TGTGCCAGCAGTTCCGGGACTGAGCTGTTTTTT
d_call: NA
cdr3_length: 11
v_call: TRBV6-6
clone_size: many
j_call: TRBJ2-2

cdr3_aa: CASSPLWNTGELFF
cdr3_nt: TGTGCCAGCAGCCCCCTTTGGAACACCGGGGAGCTGTTTTTT
d_call: NA
cdr3_length: 14
v_call: TRBV7-9
clone_size: few
j_call: TRBJ2-2

cdr3_aa: CASSPSGGTGELFF
cdr3_nt: TGCGCCAGCAGCCCGTCCGGGGGGACCGGGGAGCTGTTTTTT
d_call: TRBD2
cdr3_length: 14
v_call: TRBV5-1
clone_size: NA
j_call: TRBJ2-2

cdr3_aa: CASSHYHRLGHEQFF
cdr3_nt: TGTGCCAGCAGCCATTATCACAGGCTGGGACATGAGCAGTTCTTC
d_call: NA
cdr3_length: 15
v_call: TRBV3-1
clone_size: NA
j_call: TRBJ2-1

cdr3_aa: CASNGPGNEQFF
cdr3_nt: TGTGCCAGCAACGGGCCCGGGAATGAGCAGTTCTTC
d_call: NA
cdr3_length: 12
v_call: TRBV27
clone_size: many
j_call: TRBJ2-1

cdr3_aa: CASSLEAWYEQYF
cdr3_nt: TGTGCCAGCAGCTTAGAGGCTTGGTACGAGCAGTACTTC
d_call: NA
cdr3_length: 13
v_call: TRBV7-2
clone_size: many
j_call: TRBJ2-7

cdr3_aa: CSVEDRRTPAPNEQFF
cdr3_nt: TGCAGCGTTGAAGATCGTAGGACTCCGGCTCCCAATGAGCAGTTCTTC
d_call: NA
cdr3_length: 16
v_call: TRBV29-1
clone_size: many
j_call: TRBJ2-1

cdr3_aa: CSASRSAKGNEQFF
cdr3_nt: TGCAGTGCATCCCGGAGCGCAAAGGGAAATGAGCAGTTCTTC
d_call: NA
cdr3_length: 14
v_call: TRBV20-1
clone_size: many
j_call: TRBJ2-1

cdr3_aa: CASSLLPGVRTGELFF
cdr3_nt: TGTGCCAGCAGTTTATTGCCAGGGGTCCGTACCGGGGAGCTGTTTTTT
d_call: NA
cdr3_length: 16
v_call: TRBV28
clone_size: many
j_call: TRBJ2-2

cdr3_aa: CASSWDGTGYGYTF
cdr3_nt: TGCGCCAGCAGCTGGGACGGGACGGGCTATGGCTACACCTTC
d_call: NA
cdr3_length: 14
v_call: TRBV5-1
clone_size: many
j_call: TRBJ1-2

cdr3_aa: CSARPPGYYTGELFF
cdr3_nt: TGCAGTGCTAGACCCCCGGGCTATTACACCGGGGAGCTGTTTTTT
d_call: NA
cdr3_length: 15
v_call: TRBV20-1
clone_size: many
j_call: TRBJ2-2

cdr3_aa: CASTNSYFGRTNTGELFF
cdr3_nt: TGTGCCAGCACCAACTCCTACTTTGGGAGGACCAACACCGGGGAGCTGTTTTTT
d_call: NA
cdr3_length: 18
v_call: TRBV12-3/TRBV12-4
clone_size: few
j_call: TRBJ2-2

cdr3_aa: CSANGPAMRYQETQYF
cdr3_nt: TGCAGTGCTAACGGACCCGCAATGCGGTACCAAGAGACCCAGTACTTC
d_call: NA
cdr3_length: 16
v_call: TRBV20-1
clone_size: NA
j_call: TRBJ2-5

cdr3_aa: CSAPDSRPTGFTDTQYF
cdr3_nt: TGCAGTGCTCCCGATAGTCGCCCTACTGGTTTCACAGATACGCAGTATTTT
d_call: NA
cdr3_length: 17
v_call: TRBV20-1
clone_size: NA
j_call: TRBJ2-3

cdr3_aa: CASSAQLNYGYTF
cdr3_nt: TGCGCCAGCAGTGCACAACTTAACTATGGCTACACCTTC
d_call: NA
cdr3_length: 13
v_call: TRBV5-1
clone_size: many
j_call: TRBJ1-2

cdr3_aa: CASSSLTSPFYEQYF
cdr3_nt: TGCGCCAGCAGCTCTCTGACGAGTCCTTTTTACGAGCAGTACTTC
d_call: NA
cdr3_length: 15
v_call: TRBV5-1
clone_size: many
j_call: TRBJ2-7

cdr3_aa: CASRGPGNEQFF
cdr3_nt: TGCGCCAGCAGGGGGCCGGGGAATGAGCAGTTCTTC
d_call: NA
cdr3_length: 12
v_call: TRBV5-1
clone_size: many
j_call: TRBJ2-1

cdr3_aa: CASSSLKGWDTVEAFF
cdr3_nt: TGTGCCAGCAGTTCCCTAAAGGGCTGGGACACGGTAGAAGCTTTCTTT
d_call: NA
cdr3_length: 16
v_call: TRBV27
clone_size: few
j_call: TRBJ1-1

cdr3_aa: CSARKQDSLLTDTQYF
cdr3_nt: TGCAGTGCTAGAAAACAGGACTCCCTCCTCACAGATACGCAGTATTTT
d_call: NA
cdr3_length: 16
v_call: TRBV20-1
clone_size: NA
j_call: TRBJ2-3

cdr3_aa: CASSYGLAAPYEQYF
cdr3_nt: TGTGCCAGCAGTTACGGACTAGCTGCCCCCTACGAGCAGTACTTC
d_call: TRBD2
cdr3_length: 15
v_call: TRBV27
clone_size: many
j_call: TRBJ2-7

cdr3_aa: CASSISGRRVDTQYF
cdr3_nt: TGCGCCAGCAGCATTAGCGGGAGAAGGGTGGATACGCAGTATTTT
d_call: TRBD2
cdr3_length: 15
v_call: TRBV5-1
clone_size: many
j_call: TRBJ2-3

cdr3_aa: CASSYRRLAVYNEQFF
cdr3_nt: TGTGCCAGCAGCTACAGGCGACTAGCGGTCTACAATGAGCAGTTCTTC
d_call: TRBD2
cdr3_length: 16
v_call: TRBV7-2
clone_size: many
j_call: TRBJ2-1

cdr3_aa: CSARTRNLSDTQYF
cdr3_nt: TGCAGTGCGCGGACTAGAAATCTATCGGATACGCAGTATTTT
d_call: TRBD2
cdr3_length: 14
v_call: TRBV20-1
clone_size: NA
j_call: TRBJ2-3

cdr3_aa: CSVADRVDEKLFF
cdr3_nt: TGCAGCGTCGCCGACAGGGTGGATGAAAAACTGTTTTTT
d_call: TRBD1
cdr3_length: 13
v_call: TRBV29-1
clone_size: many
j_call: TRBJ1-4

cdr3_aa: CASSLRSHGQSNTGELFF
cdr3_nt: TGCGCCAGCAGCTTGCGGTCCCATGGACAGTCGAACACCGGGGAGCTGTTTTTT
d_call: NA
cdr3_length: 18
v_call: TRBV5-1
clone_size: NA
j_call: TRBJ2-2

cdr3_aa: CASSIFLGRNEQYF
cdr3_nt: TGTGCCAGTAGTATTTTCTTGGGCCGCAACGAGCAGTACTTC
d_call: NA
cdr3_length: 14
v_call: TRBV19
clone_size: few
j_call: TRBJ2-7

cdr3_aa: CSASLGTETQYF
cdr3_nt: TGCAGTGCTAGCTTGGGTACCGAGACCCAGTACTTC
d_call: NA
cdr3_length: 12
v_call: TRBV20-1
clone_size: NA
j_call: TRBJ2-5

cdr3_aa: CAISESMTGNEQYF
cdr3_nt: TGTGCCATCAGTGAGTCTATGACAGGGAACGAGCAGTACTTC
d_call: TRBD1
cdr3_length: 14
v_call: TRBV10-3
clone_size: few
j_call: TRBJ2-7

cdr3_aa: CAISEQTGTYGYTF
cdr3_nt: TGTGCCATCAGTGAGCAGACAGGCACCTATGGCTACACCTTC
d_call: NA
cdr3_length: 14
v_call: TRBV10-3
clone_size: NA
j_call: TRBJ1-2

cdr3_aa: CASSPGPQVTGANVLTF
cdr3_nt: TGCGCCAGCAGCCCGGGACCTCAGGTTACAGGGGCCAACGTCCTGACTTTC
d_call: NA
cdr3_length: 17
v_call: TRBV5-1
clone_size: NA
j_call: TRBJ2-6

cdr3_aa: CAISESEPAIPFF
cdr3_nt: TGTGCCATCAGTGAGTCGGAACCCGCGATACCGTTCTTC
d_call: NA
cdr3_length: 13
v_call: TRBV10-3
clone_size: few
j_call: TRBJ2-1

cdr3_aa: CASSRDRERSEAFF
cdr3_nt: TGTGCCAGCAGCCGGGACAGAGAAAGGTCTGAAGCTTTCTTT
d_call: TRBD1
cdr3_length: 14
v_call: TRBV7-9
clone_size: few
j_call: TRBJ1-1

cdr3_aa: CSVVDPGLADNEQFF
cdr3_nt: TGCAGCGTTGTTGACCCGGGACTAGCGGACAATGAGCAGTTCTTC
d_call: TRBD2
cdr3_length: 15
v_call: TRBV29-1
clone_size: many
j_call: TRBJ2-1

cdr3_aa: CASSAGTRFTDTQYF
cdr3_nt: TGTGCCAGCAGTGCCGGGACACGGTTCACAGATACGCAGTATTTT
d_call: NA
cdr3_length: 15
v_call: TRBV2
clone_size: few
j_call: TRBJ2-3

cdr3_aa: CASSLLYRGQPQHF
cdr3_nt: TGTGCCAGCAGCTTACTTTACAGGGGACAGCCCCAGCATTTT
d_call: TRBD1
cdr3_length: 14
v_call: TRBV7-8
clone_size: NA
j_call: TRBJ1-5

cdr3_aa: CSVERTGGYYGYTF
cdr3_nt: TGCAGCGTTGAACGGACAGGGGGATACTATGGCTACACCTTC
d_call: TRBD1
cdr3_length: 14
v_call: TRBV29-1
clone_size: NA
j_call: TRBJ1-2

cdr3_aa: CSLSAGSSYNEQFF
cdr3_nt: TGCAGCCTAAGTGCGGGATCGTCCTACAATGAGCAGTTCTTC
d_call: NA
cdr3_length: 14
v_call: TRBV20-1
clone_size: NA
j_call: TRBJ2-1

cdr3_aa: CASSLKPAGFTGELFF
cdr3_nt: TGTGCCAGCAGCTTAAAACCAGCGGGATTTACCGGGGAGCTGTTTTTT
d_call: TRBD2
cdr3_length: 16
v_call: TRBV7-3
clone_size: NA
j_call: TRBJ2-2

cdr3_aa: CASSGPGGTEAFF
cdr3_nt: TGTGCCAGCAGTGGCCCCGGGGGGACTGAAGCTTTCTTT
d_call: NA
cdr3_length: 13
v_call: TRBV12-3/TRBV12-4
clone_size: many
j_call: TRBJ1-1

cdr3_aa: CASSQSPVTGANVLTF
cdr3_nt: TGCGCCAGCAGCCAAAGTCCGGTGACTGGGGCCAACGTCCTGACTTTC
d_call: NA
cdr3_length: 16
v_call: TRBV4-1
clone_size: NA
j_call: TRBJ2-6

cdr3_aa: CASSFPLVGGRTDTQYF
cdr3_nt: TGCGCCAGCAGCTTTCCCCTCGTCGGTGGGAGGACAGATACGCAGTATTTT
d_call: NA
cdr3_length: 17
v_call: TRBV5-1
clone_size: many
j_call: TRBJ2-3

cdr3_aa: CASSDGGSTDTQYF
cdr3_nt: TGTGCCAGCAGTGACGGGGGGAGCACAGATACGCAGTATTTT
d_call: NA
cdr3_length: 14
v_call: TRBV6-4
clone_size: many
j_call: TRBJ2-3

cdr3_aa: CASRHHQGRMNTEAFF
cdr3_nt: TGTGCCAGTAGACACCACCAGGGGCGCATGAACACTGAAGCTTTCTTT
d_call: NA
cdr3_length: 16
v_call: TRBV19
clone_size: NA
j_call: TRBJ1-1

cdr3_aa: CASSFLSGDEQFF
cdr3_nt: TGTGCCAGCAGCTTCCTCTCAGGGGACGAGCAGTTCTTC
d_call: NA
cdr3_length: 13
v_call: TRBV11-2
clone_size: NA
j_call: TRBJ2-1